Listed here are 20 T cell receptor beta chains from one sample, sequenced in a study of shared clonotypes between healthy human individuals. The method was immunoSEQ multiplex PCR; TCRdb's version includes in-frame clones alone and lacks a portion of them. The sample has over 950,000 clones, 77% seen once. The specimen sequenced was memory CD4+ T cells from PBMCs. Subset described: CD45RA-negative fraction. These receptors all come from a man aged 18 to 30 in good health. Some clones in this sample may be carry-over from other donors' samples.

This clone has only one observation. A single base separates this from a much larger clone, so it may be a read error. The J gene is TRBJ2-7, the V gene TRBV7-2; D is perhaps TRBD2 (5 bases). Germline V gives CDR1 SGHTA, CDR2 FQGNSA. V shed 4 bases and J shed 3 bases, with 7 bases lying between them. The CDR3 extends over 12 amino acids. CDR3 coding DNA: TGTGCCAGCAGCTCAGAGGGCTACGAGCAGTACTTC. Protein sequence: CASSSEGYEQYF.

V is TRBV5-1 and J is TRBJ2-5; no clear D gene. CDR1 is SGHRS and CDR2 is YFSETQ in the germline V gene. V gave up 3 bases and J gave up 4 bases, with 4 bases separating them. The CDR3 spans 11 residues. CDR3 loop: CASSWRETQYF. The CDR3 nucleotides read TGCGCCAGCAGCTGGCGAGAGACCCAGTACTTC.

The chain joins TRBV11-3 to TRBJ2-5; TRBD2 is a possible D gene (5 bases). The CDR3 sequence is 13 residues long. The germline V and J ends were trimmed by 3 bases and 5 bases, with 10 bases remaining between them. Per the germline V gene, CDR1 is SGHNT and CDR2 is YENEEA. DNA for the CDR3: TGTGCCAGCAGCTTGGGAGCGTTGGAGACCCAGTACTTC. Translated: CASSLGALETQYF.

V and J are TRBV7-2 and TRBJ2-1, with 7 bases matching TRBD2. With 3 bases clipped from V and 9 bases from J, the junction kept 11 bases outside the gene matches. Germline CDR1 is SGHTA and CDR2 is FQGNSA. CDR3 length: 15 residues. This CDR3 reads CASSFSGRAGSEQFF. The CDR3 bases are TGTGCCAGCAGCTTTTCTGGGAGGGCCGGGAGTGAGCAGTTCTTC.

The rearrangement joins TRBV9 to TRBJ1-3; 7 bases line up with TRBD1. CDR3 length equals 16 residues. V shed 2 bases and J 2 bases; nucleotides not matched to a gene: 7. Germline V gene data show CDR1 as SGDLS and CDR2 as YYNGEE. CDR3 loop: CASSVSVQGAGNTIYF. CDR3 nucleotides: TGTGCCAGCAGCGTTTCAGTCCAGGGGGCTGGAAACACCATATATTTT. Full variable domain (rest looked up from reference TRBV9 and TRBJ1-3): DSGVTQTPKHLITATGQRVTLRCSPRSGDLSVYWYQQSLDQGLQFLIQYYNGEERAKGNILERFSAQQFPDLHSELNLSSLELGDSALYFCASSVSVQGAGNTIYFGEGSWLTVV.

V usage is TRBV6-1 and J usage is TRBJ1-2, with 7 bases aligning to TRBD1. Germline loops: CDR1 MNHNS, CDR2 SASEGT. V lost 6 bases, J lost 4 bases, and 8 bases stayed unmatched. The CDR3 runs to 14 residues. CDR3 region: CASRDRQGVYGYTF. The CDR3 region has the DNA TGTGCCAGCAGAGATAGACAGGGCGTCTATGGCTACACCTTC.

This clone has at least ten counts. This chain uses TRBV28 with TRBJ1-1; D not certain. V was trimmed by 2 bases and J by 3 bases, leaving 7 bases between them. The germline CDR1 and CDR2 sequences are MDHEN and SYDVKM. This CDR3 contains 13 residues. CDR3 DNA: TGTGCCAGCAGTTTACCCCCGGACACTGAAGCTTTCTTT. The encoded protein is CASSLPPDTEAFF.

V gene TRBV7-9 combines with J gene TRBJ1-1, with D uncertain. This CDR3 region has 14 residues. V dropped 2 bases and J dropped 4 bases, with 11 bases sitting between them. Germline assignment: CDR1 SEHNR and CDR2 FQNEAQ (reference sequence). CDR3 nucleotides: TGTGCCAGCAGCTTACCGGTACAGACCACTGAAGCTTTCTTT. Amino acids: CASSLPVQTTEAFF.

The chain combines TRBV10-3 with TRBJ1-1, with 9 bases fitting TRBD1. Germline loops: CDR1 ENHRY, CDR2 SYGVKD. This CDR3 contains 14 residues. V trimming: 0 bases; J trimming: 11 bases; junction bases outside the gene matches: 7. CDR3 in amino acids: CAISESGTGYLAFF. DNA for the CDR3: TGTGCCATCAGTGAGTCTGGGACAGGGTACTTGGCTTTCTTT.

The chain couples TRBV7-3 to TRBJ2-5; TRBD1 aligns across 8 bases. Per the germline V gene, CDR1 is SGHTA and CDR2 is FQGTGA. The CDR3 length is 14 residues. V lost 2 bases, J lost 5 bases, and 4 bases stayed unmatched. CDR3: CASSLGDRGETQYF. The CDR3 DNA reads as TGTGCCAGCAGCTTAGGTGACAGGGGCGAGACCCAGTACTTC.

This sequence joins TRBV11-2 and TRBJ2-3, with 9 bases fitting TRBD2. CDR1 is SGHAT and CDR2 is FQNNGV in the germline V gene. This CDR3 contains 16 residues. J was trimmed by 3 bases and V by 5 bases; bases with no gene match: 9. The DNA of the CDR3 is TGTGCCAGCAGCACCACCTATAGCGGGGGAACAGATACGCAGTATTTT. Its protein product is CASSTTYSGGTDTQYF. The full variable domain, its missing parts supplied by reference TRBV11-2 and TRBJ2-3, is EAGVAQSPRYKIIEKRQSVAFWCNPISGHATLYWYQQILGQGPKLLIQFQNNGVVDDSQLPKDRFSAERLKGVDSTLKIQPAKLEDSAVYLCASSTTYSGGTDTQYFGPGTRLTVL.

The CDR3 here is CASSLGTSGKEQYF. The DNA for the CDR3 is TGCGCCAGCAGCTTGGGGACTAGCGGGAAAGAGCAGTACTTC. The genes are TRBV5-1 and TRBJ2-7; 12 bases are a match to TRBD2. Looked up from germline, CDR1 is SGHRS and CDR2 is YFSETQ. The CDR3 runs 14 residues. Trimming cost V 0 bases and J 7 bases; bases outside gene matches: 2. The full variable domain, completed using reference TRBV5-1 and TRBJ2-7, is KAGVTQTPRYLIKTRGQQVTLSCSPISGHRSVSWYQQTPGQGLQFLFEYFSETQRNKGNFPGRFSGRQFSNSRSEMNVSTLELGDSALYLCASSLGTSGKEQYFGPGTRLTVT.

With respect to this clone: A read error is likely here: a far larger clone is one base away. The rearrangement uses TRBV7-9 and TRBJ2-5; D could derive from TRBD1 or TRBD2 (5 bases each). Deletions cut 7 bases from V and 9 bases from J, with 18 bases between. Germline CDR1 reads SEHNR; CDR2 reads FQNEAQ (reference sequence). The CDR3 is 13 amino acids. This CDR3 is CASTMLGPEAQYF. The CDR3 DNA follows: TGTGCCAGCACTATGCTGGGGCCGGAGGCCCAGTACTTC. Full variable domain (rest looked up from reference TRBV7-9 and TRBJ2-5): DTGVSQNPRHKITKRGQNVTFRCDPISEHNRLYWYRQTLGQGPEFLTYFQNEAQLEKSRLLSDRFSAERPKGSFSTLEIQRTEQGDSAMYLCASTMLGPEAQYFGPGTRLLVL.

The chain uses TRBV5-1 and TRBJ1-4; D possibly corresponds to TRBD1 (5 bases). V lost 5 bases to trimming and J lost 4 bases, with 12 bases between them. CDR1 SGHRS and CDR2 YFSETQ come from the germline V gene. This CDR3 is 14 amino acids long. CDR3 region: CASRPGTDNEKLFF. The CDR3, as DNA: TGCGCCAGCAGACCCGGGACGGATAATGAAAAACTGTTTTTT.

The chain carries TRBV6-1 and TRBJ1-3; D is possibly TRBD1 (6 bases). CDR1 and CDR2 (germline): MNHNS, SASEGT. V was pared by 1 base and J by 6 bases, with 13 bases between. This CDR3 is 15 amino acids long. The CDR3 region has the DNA TGTGCCAGCAGTGAAGTCGTCTGGGGGCAAAACACCATATATTTT. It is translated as CASSEVVWGQNTIYF.

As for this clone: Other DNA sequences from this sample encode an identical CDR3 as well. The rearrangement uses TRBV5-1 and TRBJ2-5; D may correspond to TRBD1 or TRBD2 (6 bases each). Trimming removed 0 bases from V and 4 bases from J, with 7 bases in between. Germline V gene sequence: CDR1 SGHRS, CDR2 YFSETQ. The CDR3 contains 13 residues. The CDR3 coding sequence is TGCGCCAGCAGCTTGGGGGGGGCAGAGACCCAGTACTTC. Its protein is CASSLGGAETQYF.

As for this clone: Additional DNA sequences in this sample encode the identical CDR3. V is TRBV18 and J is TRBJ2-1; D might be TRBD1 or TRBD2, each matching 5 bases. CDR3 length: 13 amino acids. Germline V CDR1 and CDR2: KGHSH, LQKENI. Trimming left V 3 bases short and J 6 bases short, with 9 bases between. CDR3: CASSPGTTNEQFF. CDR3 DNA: TGTGCCAGCTCACCTGGGACGACCAATGAGCAGTTCTTC.

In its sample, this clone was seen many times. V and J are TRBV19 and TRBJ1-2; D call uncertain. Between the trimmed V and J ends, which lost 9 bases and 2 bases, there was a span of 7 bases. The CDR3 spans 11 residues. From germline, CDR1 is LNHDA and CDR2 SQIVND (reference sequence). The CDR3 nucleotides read TGTGCCAGCCGAGCCAACTATGGCTACACCTTC. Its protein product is CASRANYGYTF. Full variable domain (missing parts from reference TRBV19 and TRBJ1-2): DGGITQSPKYLFRKEGQNVTLSCEQNLNHDAMYWYRQDPGQGLRLIYYSQIVNDFQKGDIAEGYSVSREKKESFPLTVTSAQKNPTAFYLCASRANYGYTFGSGTRLTVV.

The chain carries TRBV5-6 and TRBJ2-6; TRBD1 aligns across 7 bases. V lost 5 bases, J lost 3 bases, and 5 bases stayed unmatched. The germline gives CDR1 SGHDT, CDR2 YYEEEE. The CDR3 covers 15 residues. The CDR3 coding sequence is TGTGCCAGCAGTTCGCAGGGGGATGGGGCCAACGTCCTGACTTTC. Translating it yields CASSSQGDGANVLTF.

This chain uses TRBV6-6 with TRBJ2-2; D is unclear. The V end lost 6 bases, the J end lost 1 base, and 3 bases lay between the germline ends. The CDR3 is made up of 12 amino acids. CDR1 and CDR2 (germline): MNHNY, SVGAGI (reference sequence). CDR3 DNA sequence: TGTGCCAGCAGAGTGAACACCGGGGAGCTGTTTTTT. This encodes CASRVNTGELFF.